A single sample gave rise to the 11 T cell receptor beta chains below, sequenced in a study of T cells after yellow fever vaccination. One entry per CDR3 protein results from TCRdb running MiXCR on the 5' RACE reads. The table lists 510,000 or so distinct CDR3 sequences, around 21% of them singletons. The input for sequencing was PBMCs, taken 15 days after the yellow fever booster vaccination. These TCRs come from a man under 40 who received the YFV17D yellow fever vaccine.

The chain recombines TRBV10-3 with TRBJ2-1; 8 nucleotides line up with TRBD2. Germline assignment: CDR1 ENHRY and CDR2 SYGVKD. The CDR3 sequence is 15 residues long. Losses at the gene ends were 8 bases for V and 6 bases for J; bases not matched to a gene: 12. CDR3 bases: TGTGCCATCCAAACCAATAGCGGGATCTCCAATGAGCAGTTCTTC. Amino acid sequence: CAIQTNSGISNEQFF.

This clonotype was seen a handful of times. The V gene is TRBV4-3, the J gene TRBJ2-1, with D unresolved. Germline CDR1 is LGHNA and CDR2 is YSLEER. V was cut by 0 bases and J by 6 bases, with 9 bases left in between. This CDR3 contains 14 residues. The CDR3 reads CASSQDYRVNEQFF. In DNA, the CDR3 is TGCGCCAGCAGCCAAGATTATCGCGTCAATGAGCAGTTCTTC.

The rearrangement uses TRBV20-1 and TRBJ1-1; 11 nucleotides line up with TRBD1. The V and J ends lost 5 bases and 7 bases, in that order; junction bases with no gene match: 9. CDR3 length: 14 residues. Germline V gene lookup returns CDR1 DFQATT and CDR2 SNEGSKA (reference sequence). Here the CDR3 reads CSALKDRGRVEAFF. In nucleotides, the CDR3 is TGCAGTGCTTTAAAGGACAGGGGGCGCGTTGAAGCTTTCTTT.

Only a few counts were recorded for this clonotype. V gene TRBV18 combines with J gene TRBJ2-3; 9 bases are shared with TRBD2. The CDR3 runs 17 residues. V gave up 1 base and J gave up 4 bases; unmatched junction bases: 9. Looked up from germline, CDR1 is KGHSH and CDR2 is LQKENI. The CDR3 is CASSPLRREGVADTQYF. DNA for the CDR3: TGTGCCAGCTCACCACTCCGGCGGGAGGGGGTCGCAGATACGCAGTATTTT.

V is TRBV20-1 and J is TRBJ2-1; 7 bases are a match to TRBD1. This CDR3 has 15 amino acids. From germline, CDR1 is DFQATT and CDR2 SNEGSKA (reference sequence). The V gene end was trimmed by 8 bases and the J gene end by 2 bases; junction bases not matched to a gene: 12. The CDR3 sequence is CSFLPWDSTYNEQFF. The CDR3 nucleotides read TGCAGTTTCTTACCATGGGACAGCACCTACAATGAGCAGTTCTTC.

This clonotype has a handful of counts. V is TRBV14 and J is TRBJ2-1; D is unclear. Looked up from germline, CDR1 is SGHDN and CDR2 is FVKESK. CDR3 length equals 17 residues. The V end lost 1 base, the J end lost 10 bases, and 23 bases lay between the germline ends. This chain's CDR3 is CASSQVKGGNVLEEQFF. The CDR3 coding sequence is TGTGCCAGCAGCCAAGTAAAGGGCGGAAACGTGCTGGAGGAGCAGTTCTTC.

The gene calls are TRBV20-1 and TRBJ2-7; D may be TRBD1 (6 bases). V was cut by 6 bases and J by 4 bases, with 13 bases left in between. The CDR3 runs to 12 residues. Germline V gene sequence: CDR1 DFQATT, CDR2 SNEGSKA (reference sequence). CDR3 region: CSARPQGYEQYF. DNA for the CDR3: TGCAGTGCCCGGCCCCAGGGGTACGAGCAGTACTTC.

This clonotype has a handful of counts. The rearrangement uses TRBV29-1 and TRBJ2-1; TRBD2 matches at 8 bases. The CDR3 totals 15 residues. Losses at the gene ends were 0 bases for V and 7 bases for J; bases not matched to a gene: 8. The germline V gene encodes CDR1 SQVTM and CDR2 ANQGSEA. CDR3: CSVEDPAGDLNEQFF. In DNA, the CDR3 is TGCAGCGTTGAAGATCCAGCGGGAGATTTAAATGAGCAGTTCTTC.

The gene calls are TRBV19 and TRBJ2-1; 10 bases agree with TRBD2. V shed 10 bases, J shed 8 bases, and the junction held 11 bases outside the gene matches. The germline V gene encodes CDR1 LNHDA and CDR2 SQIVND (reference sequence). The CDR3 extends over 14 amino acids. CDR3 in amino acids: CATVSGRASDEQFF. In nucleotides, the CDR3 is TGTGCCACCGTAAGCGGGAGGGCCTCGGATGAGCAGTTCTTC.

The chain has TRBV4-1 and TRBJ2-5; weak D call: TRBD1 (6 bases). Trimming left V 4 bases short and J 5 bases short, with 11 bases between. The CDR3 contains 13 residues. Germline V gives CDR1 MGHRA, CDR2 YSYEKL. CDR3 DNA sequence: TGCGCCAGCAGCCCCCAGGGGTGGGAGACCCAGTACTTC. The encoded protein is CASSPQGWETQYF.

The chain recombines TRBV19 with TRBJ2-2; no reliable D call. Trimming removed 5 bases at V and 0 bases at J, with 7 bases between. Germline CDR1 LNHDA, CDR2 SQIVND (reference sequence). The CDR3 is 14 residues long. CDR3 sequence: CASSSVSNTGELFF. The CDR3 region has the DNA TGTGCCAGTAGTTCCGTCTCGAACACCGGGGAGCTGTTTTTT.